This T cell receptor (beta chain) was observed in a study of Tregs in tolerant kidney transplant recipients (dated by TCRdb to the late 2010s). About the study as a whole: Before combined kidney and bone marrow transplantation, this study identified donor-specific regulatory T cells using TCRbeta sequencing and then followed those same cells after transplant. TCRbeta repertoire sequencing was used in a few healthy controls to compare several ways of expanding Tregs specific for an allogeneic donor.

Trimming costs V 5 bases and J 1 base, and their ends lie 12 bases apart. Taken from the germline V gene, the CDR1 and CDR2 loops are LGHNA and YNFKEQ. CDR3 length: 15 amino acids, cysteine to phenylalanine. Only the CDR3 portion is preserved as DNA: 45 bases, with reading frame beginning at the first base. For TCRbeta CDR3 sequencing, genomic DNA was extracted from sorted cells using the QIAGEN DNeasy Blood and Tissue Kit. High-throughput TCRbeta CDR3 sequencing, including PCR amplification with bias correction and internal controls, was performed commercially through immunoSEQ. As for the original processing: Unique productive TCRbeta sequences were defined by CDR3 nucleotide sequence when primers matched and otherwise by CDR3 amino acid sequence together with Vbeta and Jbeta genes. To correct for sorting error, sequences found in more than one sorted population at a frequency ratio of 2:1 or less were discarded, and the remaining shared sequences were assigned to the population with the higher frequency. A sequence was defined as donor-reactive if the sequence was expanded at least 5-fold in CFSE-low cells compared with unstimulated cells and had a frequency of at least 0.01% in CFSE-low cells. Repertoire divergence was quantified by Jensen-Shannon divergence calculated from the top 100 TCRbeta sequences ranked by frequency. When a sample had multiple sequencing runs, each run was corrected for sorting error separately and the runs were then pooled. Imported from immuneACCESS, the table was reduced by TCRdb to in-frame sequences with V and J called. These copies leave out some clones; in studies compared against another copy, an unresolved V gene accounts for under half, and the cause of the remainder is not known. V, J and clone size were drawn from that table, and D and trimming were deduced from the DNA. Here the sample has about 240,000 clones; approximately 84% occur a single time. 0.55% to 0.65% of the sample is in the top ten clones.

Worth noting for this clone: Its recognized antigen is unknown. Per-base qualities were not stored, and no clone one base away is much larger.

Thawed PBMCs were FACS-sorted into unstimulated Tregs (CD4+CD25+CD127-), CD4+ non-Tregs (CD4+CD25-), CD4 cells and CD8 cells. Blood from healthy controls was obtained either from healthy volunteers or as purchased buffy coats. Healthy control blood was processed to PBMCs by Ficoll density gradient and cryopreserved, and patient PBMCs were collected before and after transplant. What the research found in general, with its limitations: The most biologically relevant and donor-specific TCRbeta repertoire appeared to be identified by expanding Tregs with activated donor B cells. Because only a small number of patients were included, the study had limitations, and the results will need to be validated in larger populations as well as under other immunosuppression protocols. Biological reproducibility was not directly assessed, although technical replication error appeared to be minimal.

The sample comprised CD4+ T cells from blood. The sequence joins TRBV4-2 to TRBJ2-1; the D gene is perhaps TRBD2, from 6 matching bases. This sequence was found in a human donor in good health. The DNA sequence is given as TGTGCCAGCAGCTCGAGCGGGTTATCCTACAATGAGCAGTTCTTC. This gives the protein CASSSSGLSYNEQFF.